The rows below give T cell receptor beta chains drawn from one sample of a study of CD8 T cells in Susac syndrome. TCRdb independently ran MiXCR on the immunoSEQ multiplex PCR reads; one entry per CDR3 protein. Of some 140,000 distinct CDR3 sequences detected, around 91% appear once; the ten largest clones hold 0.24%. Sample: CD8+ T cells from PBMCs. These receptors were collected from a human donor with multiple sclerosis. CDR3s include the opening cysteine and the closing phenylalanine or tryptophan. Each record gives: D gene, J gene, V gene, clone size, CDR3 DNA, CDR3 protein. A D gene is named only where the DNA matches it firmly. Only part of the rows carry a size: once, few, many, or a class if the clone is expanded.

-	TRBJ2-2	TRBV12-3/TRBV12-4	few	TGTGCCAGCAGCGCCGCCGGGGTGGGGACCGGGGAGCTGTTTTTT	CASSAAGVGTGELFF
TRBD2	TRBJ2-2	TRBV6-2/TRBV6-3	-	TGTGCCAGCAGTTGGGCGGGAGAGGTCGGGGAGCTGTTTTTT	CASSWAGEVGELFF
-	TRBJ2-2	TRBV24-1	once	TGTGCCACCAGCTTGGGGGATCCGAACACCGGGGAGCTGTTTTTT	CATSLGDPNTGELFF
-	TRBJ2-2	TRBV7-9	-	TGTGCCAGCAGCATCCGACAGGTCTACACCGGGGAGCTGTTTTTT	CASSIRQVYTGELFF
-	TRBJ2-7	TRBV13	-	TGTGCCAGCAGCCCCCGGGGGAGCGGAGTCTCCTACGAGCAGTACTTC	CASSPRGSGVSYEQYF
-	TRBJ2-7	TRBV30	-	TGTGCCTGGGACCTGACAGCTTTTTCCTACGAGCAGTACTTC	CAWDLTAFSYEQYF
-	TRBJ2-7	TRBV28	-	TGTGCCAGCAGGGGCCCCTACGAGCAGTACTTC	CASRGPYEQYF
-	TRBJ2-7	TRBV30	once	TGTGCCTGGAGTGTTTTCGGCGGCAGCTCCTACGAGCAGTACTTC	CAWSVFGGSSYEQYF
-	TRBJ2-5	TRBV7-9	-	TGTGCCAGCAGCCCTGAACAGGGAGAAAAGACCCAGTACTTC	CASSPEQGEKTQYF
TRBD2	TRBJ2-7	TRBV12-3/TRBV12-4	once	TGTGCCAGCAGCCCGACTAGCGGCGACTACGAGCAGTACTTC	CASSPTSGDYEQYF
-	TRBJ1-4	TRBV7-6	-	TGTGCCAGCAGCTTAGGCCCAGGGGCTGAAAAACTGTTTTTT	CASSLGPGAEKLFF
-	TRBJ1-1	TRBV19	-	TGTGCCAGTCATTGGCGAGGGGCCGGCAACACTGAAGCTTTCTTT	CASHWRGAGNTEAFF
-	TRBJ2-2	TRBV6-5	-	TGTGCCAGCAGTTACGGGGAGGGGGGGATGTTTTTT	CASSYGEGGMFF
-	TRBJ1-2	TRBV9	few	TGTGCCAGCAGCGTAGTCTGGGACACTCGGGGCTACACCTTC	CASSVVWDTRGYTF
TRBD2	TRBJ2-2	TRBV5-6	-	TGTGCCAGCAGCCTGGGACTACCCACCGGGGAGCTGTTTTTT	CASSLGLPTGELFF
TRBD2	TRBJ2-7	TRBV30	-	TGTGCCTGGAGTGTTCCTAGCGGCTACGAGCAGTACTTC	CAWSVPSGYEQYF
TRBD1	TRBJ1-1	TRBV7-9	-	TGTGCCAGCGGGGAGGGGGCAGACTTCGCTGAAGCTTTCTTT	CASGEGADFAEAFF
TRBD2	TRBJ2-1	TRBV20-1	-	TGCAGTGCTAGAGATGTGACTAGCGGGACTATTGAGCAGTTCTTC	CSARDVTSGTIEQFF
-	TRBJ2-7	TRBV25-1	-	TGTGCCAGCAGTGAATGGGGCAGCGCCTACGAGCAGTACTTC	CASSEWGSAYEQYF
TRBD2	TRBJ2-4	TRBV7-8	-	TGTGCCAGCAGCCCCGGAGCGGGAGGGATGAAAAACATTCAGTACTTC	CASSPGAGGMKNIQYF
TRBD1	TRBJ1-1	TRBV12-3/TRBV12-4	-	TGTGCCAGCAGTTTTGACAGGGGACAAGCTTTCTTT	CASSFDRGQAFF
-	TRBJ2-7	TRBV27	-	TGTGCCAGCAGTTCGAGACAGGCCTACGAGCAGTACTTC	CASSSRQAYEQYF
-	TRBJ2-1	TRBV9	-	TGTGCCAGCAGCCAGACTAGTACCACCTACAATGAGCAGTTCTTC	CASSQTSTTYNEQFF
-	TRBJ2-1	TRBV19	-	TGTGCCAGTAGCCGACTGGGGAAACAGCAGTTCTTC	CASSRLGKQQFF
TRBD2	TRBJ2-3	TRBV27	few	TGTGCCAGCAGTTTACTAGCGGGGAGTACTGATACGCAGTATTTT	CASSLLAGSTDTQYF
-	TRBJ2-5	TRBV20-1	-	TGCAGTGCTAGAATTATGGGCGAGGGAGAGACCCAGTACTTC	CSARIMGEGETQYF
-	TRBJ2-7	TRBV4-3	once	TGCGCCAGCAGCCAGGCTCGGACTGGGGGATACGAGCAGTACTTC	CASSQARTGGYEQYF
-	TRBJ1-2	TRBV6-2/TRBV6-3	once	TGTGCCAGCAGTTACGATCTACCTCCCCTGAGTGGCTACACCTTC	CASSYDLPPLSGYTF
TRBD1	TRBJ2-3	TRBV29-1	-	TGCACCGTACAGGGGGCCGGGGCAGATACGCAGTATTTT	CTVQGAGADTQYF
-	TRBJ1-2	TRBV6-5	-	TGTGCCAGCAGTTATGGGGCCTGGTATGGCTACACCTTC	CASSYGAWYGYTF
-	TRBJ1-1	TRBV7-9	-	TGTGCCAGCAGCTCCATCGGGGCCGCTGAAGCTTTCTTT	CASSSIGAAEAFF
-	TRBJ2-7	TRBV30	-	TGTGCCTGGAACCCCGGGAGCCTAGTCTCCTACGAGCAGTACTTC	CAWNPGSLVSYEQYF
TRBD1	TRBJ1-1	TRBV27	-	TGTGCCAGCTCCTACGGGACAGGGCGAAACACTGAAGCTTTCTTT	CASSYGTGRNTEAFF
-	TRBJ1-5	TRBV4-1	-	TGCGCCAGCAGCCAAGACCCCAACAAGCCCCAGCATTTT	CASSQDPNKPQHF
-	TRBJ2-7	TRBV3-1	-	TGTGCCAGCAGCCAAGTAGGGGTCTACGAGCAGTACTTC	CASSQVGVYEQYF
TRBD2	TRBJ2-7	TRBV6-1	-	TGTGCCAGCACCCCTGGACTAGCGAGCTACGAGCAGTACTTC	CASTPGLASYEQYF
-	TRBJ2-1	TRBV5-4	-	TGTGCCAGCAGCTCCCTCGACAGTGTAACCTGGGATGAGCAGTTCTTC	CASSSLDSVTWDEQFF
-	TRBJ2-7	TRBV10-3	-	TGTGCCATCAGTGCTCTATCCGACGGGAGCTCCTACGAGCAGTACTTC	CAISALSDGSSYEQYF
-	TRBJ2-7	TRBV7-8	-	TGTGCCAGCAGCTTAGGGCTTAGTCTATACGAGCAGTACTTC	CASSLGLSLYEQYF
-	TRBJ1-1	TRBV29-1	-	TGCAGCGTTGTACGGACCGGCGAAGGCACTGAAGCTTTCTTT	CSVVRTGEGTEAFF
-	TRBJ2-1	TRBV3-1	-	TGTGCCAGCAGCCAAGGTATCGGGAGCTCCTACAATGAGCAGTTCTTC	CASSQGIGSSYNEQFF
-	TRBJ2-2	TRBV5-4	-	TGTGCCAGCAGCTTGGAAGGCCCCGGGGAGCTGTTTTTT	CASSLEGPGELFF
-	TRBJ2-2	TRBV20-1	-	TGCAGTGCTTACAGGGCTTCCGGGGAGCTGTTTTTT	CSAYRASGELFF
-	TRBJ2-7	TRBV29-1	-	TGCAGCGTCGGGGGAGTTTCCTACGAGCAGTACTTC	CSVGGVSYEQYF
TRBD1	TRBJ2-7	TRBV5-1	-	TGCGCCAGCAGCTCGACAGGGGATTCGAACGAGCAGTACTTC	CASSSTGDSNEQYF
TRBD1	TRBJ2-7	TRBV7-6	-	TGTGCCAGCAGCTCCACAGGGGGCAAGGGCGAGCAGTACTTC	CASSSTGGKGEQYF
-	TRBJ2-3	TRBV20-1	-	TGCAGTGCTAGAGAAGTGACCAGAGTGGTCACAGATACGCAGTATTTT	CSAREVTRVVTDTQYF
TRBD2	TRBJ2-7	TRBV27	-	TGTTCGAGCGGGAGGGAGTGGTACGAGCAGTACTTC	CSSGREWYEQYF
-	TRBJ1-1	TRBV27	once	TGTGCCAGCAAGATGAACCGGGACGAGGAGGCTTTCTTT	CASKMNRDEEAFF
-	TRBJ2-5	TRBV27	-	TGTGCCAGCAGTTTATATAGGTGGGGTGAGACCCAGTACTTC	CASSLYRWGETQYF
-	TRBJ1-1	TRBV7-6	-	TGTGCCAGCAGCTTAGAAGCCGGATTATACACTGAAGCTTTCTTT	CASSLEAGLYTEAFF
TRBD1	TRBJ2-7	TRBV6-5	-	TGTGCCACCGGGGGGGGACAGGGGGTTTACGAGCAGTACTTC	CATGGGQGVYEQYF
-	TRBJ2-2	TRBV12-3/TRBV12-4	-	TGTGCCAGCAGTTTCGTAGGGCGCAGAGTCACCGGGGAGCTGTTTTTT	CASSFVGRRVTGELFF
TRBD1	TRBJ2-7	TRBV4-1	-	TGCGCCAGCAGCCAAAAAGACAGGGCTGCCGAGCAGTACTTC	CASSQKDRAAEQYF
-	TRBJ2-5	TRBV14	-	TGCGCCAGCAGCCAGACTAGCCAAGAGACCCAGTACTTC	CASSQTSQETQYF
-	TRBJ2-3	TRBV20-1	once	TGCAGTGCTAGAAGGGCAAATACGCAGTATTTT	CSARRANTQYF